Below, 30 T cell receptor beta chains from the same sample are listed, as sequenced in a study of blood T cell repertoires in COVID-19. This table comes from immunoSEQ multiplex PCR, and its TCRdb copy is limited to in-frame clones, with some not included. Of about 170,000 clones detected, about 91% appear once; the ten largest clones hold 0.7% to 0.9%. Material: PBMCs or T cells enriched from blood (not recorded which). The origin of the receptors is a woman between 18 and 29 years old who had recovered from COVID-19.

The chain employs TRBV7-9 and TRBJ2-3; TRBD1 might be the D (5 bases). The CDR3 extends over 19 amino acids. Trimming cost V 4 bases and J 5 bases, with 28 bases left between them. Germline V CDR1 and CDR2: SEHNR, FQNEAQ (reference sequence). CDR3 residues: CASSSFKAPASPRGDTQYF. CDR3 DNA sequence: TGTGCCAGCAGCTCCTTTAAGGCCCCCGCCAGTCCTAGGGGAGATACGCAGTATTTT.

The chain recombines TRBV4-3 with TRBJ2-7, with TRBD1 matching 9 bases. Looked up from germline, CDR1 is LGHNA and CDR2 is YSLEER. After removal of 4 bases from V and 0 bases from J, the junction contained 4 bases not matched to a gene. The CDR3 runs 15 residues. CDR3 in DNA: TGCGCCAGCAGCCCGTCGGGACAGGGCTCCTACGAGCAGTACTTC. It is translated as CASSPSGQGSYEQYF.

The V call is TRBV28, the J call TRBJ1-2, with D possibly matching TRBD1 (6 bases). CDR1 and CDR2 from the germline V gene are MDHEN and SYDVKM. The CDR3 totals 13 residues. V dropped 7 bases and J dropped 2 bases, with 11 bases sitting between them. CDR3 sequence (DNA): TGTGCCAGCAACCCAACAGGGAACTATGGCTACACCTTC. This codes for CASNPTGNYGYTF.

The chain uses TRBV5-4 and TRBJ1-3; 9 positions match TRBD1. Germline V gene sequence: CDR1 SGHNT, CDR2 YYREEE (reference sequence). The V and J ends lost 4 bases and 3 bases, in that order; junction bases with no gene match: 8. This CDR3 is 16 amino acids long. As DNA, the CDR3 is TGTGCCAGCAGCCAAACAGGGGGCGCGAATGGAAACACCATATATTTT. Its translation: CASSQTGGANGNTIYF.

The chain combines TRBV6-1 with TRBJ2-2; 9 nucleotides match TRBD1. Trimming took 3 bases from V and 5 from J; bases not matched to a gene: 10. There are 17 residues in the CDR3. From germline, CDR1 is MNHNS and CDR2 SASEGT. CDR3 amino acids: CASSDESGTGTTGELFF. Here the CDR3 DNA reads TGTGCCAGCAGTGACGAGTCCGGGACAGGGACGACCGGGGAGCTGTTTTTT.

The rearrangement uses TRBV6-2 or TRBV6-3 and TRBJ2-1; 11 bases are shared with TRBD2. CDR1 and CDR2 (germline): MNHEY, SVGEGT. This CDR3 comprises 16 residues. V lost 5 bases, J lost 4 bases, and 7 bases stayed unmatched. The CDR3 DNA reads as TGTGCCAGCAGTACTCCGGGGACTAGCGGTTACAATGAGCAGTTCTTC. It specifies CASSTPGTSGYNEQFF.

This chain connects TRBV5-6 to TRBJ2-1; 12 positions agree with TRBD2. The CDR3 runs 15 residues. The V gene's germline CDR1 is SGHDT and CDR2 YYEEEE. The J segment lost 10 bases and the V segment lost 2 bases, leaving 7 bases of the junction unmatched. CDR3 DNA: TGTGCCAGCAGCTTTGGGACTAGCGGGTACAGCGAGCAGTTCTTC. Translation: CASSFGTSGYSEQFF.

This clone was picked up a small number of times. This chain uses TRBV6-4 with TRBJ2-3; 8 bases are shared with TRBD2. CDR1 and CDR2 (germline): MRHNA, SNTAGT. This CDR3 has 15 amino acids. V was pared by 4 bases and J by 0 bases, with 3 bases of the junction left unmatched. The CDR3 coding sequence is TGTGCCAGCAGTGGAGGCGGGGGGAGCACAGATACGCAGTATTTT. As protein: CASSGGGGSTDTQYF.

The chain is built from TRBV12-3 or TRBV12-4 and TRBJ2-3; D is possibly TRBD2 (6 bases). The CDR3 totals 11 residues. The V gene lost 11 bases and the J gene lost 2 bases, with 8 bases spanning the gap. Written as DNA, the CDR3 is TGTGCCGCGGGGAACACAGATACGCAGTATTTT. The encoded protein is CAAGNTDTQYF.

The chain joins TRBV21-1 to TRBJ2-2; the table's D call, TRBD1, has no DNA check behind it. TRBV21-1 is marked as a pseudogene. The CDR3 is 15 amino acids. In DNA, the CDR3 is TGTGCCAGTGAAACACAGGGGGCAGTCACCGGGGAGCTGTTTTTT. Translation: CASETQGAVTGELFF.

The rearrangement joins TRBV19 to TRBJ2-3; 8 bases map to TRBD2. V dropped 7 bases and J dropped 4; count of bases not matched to a gene: 7. Looked up from germline, CDR1 is LNHDA and CDR2 is SQIVND (reference sequence). This CDR3 region has 14 residues. The chain's CDR3 is CASKGTGGPDTQYF. The CDR3 bases are TGTGCCAGTAAGGGGACGGGAGGGCCAGATACGCAGTATTTT.

This clone was detected once. Other DNA sequences within the sample encode an identical CDR3. V and J are TRBV7-9 and TRBJ1-1; 7 bases line up with TRBD1. V gave up 5 bases and J gave up 2 bases; unmatched junction bases: 5. Germline V gives CDR1 SEHNR, CDR2 FQNEAQ (reference sequence). The CDR3 spans 14 residues. CDR3 in DNA: TGTGCCAGCAGCCCTAGACAGGGTAACACTGAAGCTTTCTTT. It is translated as CASSPRQGNTEAFF.

On this clone itself: The junction departs from germline at one end; a sequencing error may be responsible. CDR3 residues: CASSWDRGLWDF. The DNA for the CDR3 is TGTGCCAGCAGCTGGGACAGGGGGCTTTGGGACTTC. The chain is built from TRBV5-4 and TRBJ2-7; TRBD1 aligns across 12 bases. Looked up from germline, CDR1 is SGHNT and CDR2 is YYREEE (reference sequence). This CDR3 has 12 amino acids.

As concerns this clone: Other DNA sequences in the sample encode the same CDR3. V gene TRBV4-1 combines with J gene TRBJ2-7; 11 bases are shared with TRBD1. V gave up 3 bases and J gave up 5 bases; unmatched junction bases: 3. The CDR3 sequence is 14 residues long. CDR1 is MGHRA, CDR2 YSYEKL, per germline. The DNA for the CDR3 is TGCGCCAGCAGCCAGGGACAGGGGGTGGACGAGCAGTACTTC. Protein product: CASSQGQGVDEQYF.

The chain combines TRBV19 with TRBJ2-7; maybe TRBD1 (6 bases). Trimming took 5 bases from V and 3 from J, leaving 17 bases between them. CDR1 and CDR2 (germline): LNHDA, SQIVND (reference sequence). This CDR3 comprises 15 residues. DNA for the CDR3: TGTGCCAGTAGTCCCCGCCGGGACACTAACTACGAGCAGTACTTC. This sequence encodes CASSPRRDTNYEQYF. Drawing the rest from reference TRBV19 and TRBJ2-7, the complete variable domain is DGGITQSPKYLFRKEGQNVTLSCEQNLNHDAMYWYRQDPGQGLRLIYYSQIVNDFQKGDIAEGYSVSREKKESFPLTVTSAQKNPTAFYLCASSPRRDTNYEQYFGPGTRLTVT.

This chain uses TRBV27 with TRBJ1-5, with TRBD1 identical over 8 bases. The CDR3 extends over 16 amino acids. CDR1 MNHEY and CDR2 SMNVEV come from the germline V gene (reference sequence). The junction had 11 bases not matched to a gene; V was cut back by 8 bases and J by 2 bases. DNA of the CDR3: TGTGCCAGCGGAGAGACAGGGGTCAATGGCAATCAGCCCCAGCATTTT. Protein sequence: CASGETGVNGNQPQHF.

This clone was observed a single time. V is TRBV7-9 and J is TRBJ2-3; 14 bases agree with TRBD2. Germline V gene sequence: CDR1 SEHNR, CDR2 FQNEAQ (reference sequence). This CDR3 is built from 16 residues. Trimming took 5 bases from V and 5 from J; bases not matched to a gene: 6. CDR3 nucleotides: TGTGCCAGCAGCCGGTACGGACTAGCGGGAGGAGATACGCAGTATTTT. It is translated as CASSRYGLAGGDTQYF.

This chain uses TRBV5-5 with TRBJ2-4; 11 bases match TRBD2. Germline CDR1 SGHKS, CDR2 YYEKEE (reference sequence). Unmatched junction bases numbered 7, after V lost 2 bases and J lost 0 bases. The CDR3 has 18 amino acids. The CDR3 here is CASSFGTSGLLAKNIQYF. As DNA, the CDR3 is TGTGCCAGCAGCTTTGGGACTAGCGGTCTACTAGCCAAAAACATTCAGTACTTC.

This clone was seen once. The genes are TRBV5-1 and TRBJ2-1; TRBD1 matches at 8 bases. CDR3 length: 14 residues. V lost 4 bases and J lost 3; bases outside the gene matches: 3. Per germline, CDR1 SGHRS and CDR2 YFSETQ. In DNA form, the CDR3 reads TGCGCCAGCAGCACAGGACAGGGCTACAATGAGCAGTTCTTC. Translation gives CASSTGQGYNEQFF.

The rearrangement links TRBV5-1 to TRBJ2-7; no reliable D call. This CDR3 has 12 residues. Trimming pared 4 bases from V and 2 bases from J, leaving 7 bases between. Germline CDR1 and CDR2: SGHRS and YFSETQ. The DNA of the CDR3 is TGCGCCAGCAGCAGAGTACCCTACGAGCAGTACTTC. This encodes CASSRVPYEQYF.

This rearrangement joins TRBV5-1 to TRBJ2-7; 10 bases align to TRBD2. CDR1 and CDR2 from the germline V gene are SGHRS and YFSETQ. This CDR3 comprises 16 residues. The ends lost 2 bases at V and 2 bases at J; junction bases unmatched: 7. The CDR3 here is CASSFFRTSGTYEQYF. CDR3 in DNA: TGCGCCAGCAGCTTCTTCAGGACTAGCGGAACCTACGAGCAGTACTTC.

This clone was seen more than once but under ten times. The chain couples TRBV29-1 to TRBJ1-1, with D possibly matching TRBD1 (6 bases). The germline gives CDR1 SQVTM, CDR2 ANQGSEA. V lost 4 bases, J lost 9 bases, and 12 bases lay in between. CDR3 length: 11 amino acids. The CDR3 region is CSVATGPKAFF. CDR3 bases: TGCAGCGTTGCGACAGGCCCCAAAGCTTTCTTT.

The chain employs TRBV7-9 and TRBJ2-7; D ambiguous. Per germline, CDR1 SEHNR and CDR2 FQNEAQ (reference sequence). This CDR3 has 12 amino acids. V was trimmed by 4 bases and J by 2 bases, leaving 6 bases between them. CDR3 residues: CASSSDTYEQYF. CDR3 DNA: TGTGCCAGCAGCTCAGACACCTACGAGCAGTACTTC.

This rearrangement joins TRBV2 to TRBJ1-5; D is unresolved. This CDR3 region has 15 residues. Trimming cost V 4 bases and J 0 bases, with 10 bases left between them. Germline CDR1 and CDR2: SNHLY and FYNNEI. Here the CDR3 DNA reads TGTGCCAGCAGTGTTGAGACACTTAGCAATCAGCCCCAGCATTTT. This sequence encodes CASSVETLSNQPQHF. The full variable domain, its missing parts supplied by reference TRBV2 and TRBJ1-5, is EPEVTQTPSHQVTQMGQEVILRCVPISNHLYFYWYRQILGQKVEFLVSFYNNEISEKSEIFDDQFSVERPDGSNFTLKIRSTKLEDSAMYFCASSVETLSNQPQHFGDGTRLSIL.

J is TRBJ2-3 and V is TRBV4-1; 7 bases agree with TRBD2. The CDR3 runs to 17 residues. J was trimmed by 3 bases and V by 1 base; bases with no gene match: 10. Germline lookup yields CDR1 MGHRA and CDR2 YSYEKL. The chain's CDR3 is CASSQGSQGGRTDTQYF. The CDR3 DNA reads TGCGCCAGCAGCCAAGGCTCCCAGGGCGGGAGAACAGATACGCAGTATTTT.

This chain uses TRBV28 with TRBJ2-3, with 8 bases fitting TRBD2. Germline V gene lookup returns CDR1 MDHEN and CDR2 SYDVKM. V lost 5 bases to trimming and J lost 1 base; unmatched junction nucleotides: 14. The CDR3 totals 18 residues. The CDR3 reads CASSLLHLWTSRTDTQYF. CDR3 nucleotides: TGTGCCAGCAGTCTCCTACACCTCTGGACTAGCCGCACAGATACGCAGTATTTT. The full variable domain, with the rest looked up from reference TRBV28 and TRBJ2-3, is DVKVTQSSRYLVKRTGEKVFLECVQDMDHENMFWYRQDPGLGLRLIYFSYDVKMKEKGDIPEGYSVSREKKERFSLILESASTNQTSMYLCASSLLHLWTSRTDTQYFGPGTRLTVL.

This sequence joins TRBV6-5 and TRBJ1-1; D is perhaps TRBD1 (6 bases). Trimming took 8 bases from V and 5 from J, leaving 18 bases between them. This CDR3 contains 14 residues. The V gene's germline CDR1 is MNHEY and CDR2 SVGAGI. This CDR3 is CASQGKGRGTEAFF. CDR3 DNA sequence: TGTGCCAGCCAGGGTAAGGGGAGGGGGACTGAAGCTTTCTTT.

The rearrangement links TRBV18 to TRBJ2-7; TRBD1 aligns across 10 bases. The CDR3 extends over 14 amino acids. Germline trimming cut 3 bases from V and 3 bases from J; bases unmatched to any gene: 2. Germline V gene lookup returns CDR1 KGHSH and CDR2 LQKENI. The CDR3: CASSPGQGDYEQYF. The CDR3 coding sequence is TGTGCCAGCTCACCCGGACAGGGGGACTACGAGCAGTACTTC.

The chain uses TRBV9 and TRBJ2-2, with TRBD1 as a possible D gene (6 bases). V lost 4 bases and J lost 8, with 15 bases in between. The germline gives CDR1 SGDLS, CDR2 YYNGEE. The CDR3 is 14 residues long. The CDR3 sequence is CASSRQATEGELFF. In DNA form, the CDR3 reads TGTGCCAGCAGCAGACAGGCCACAGAAGGGGAGCTGTTTTTT.

This chain joins TRBV9 and TRBJ1-2; weak D call: TRBD1 (6 bases). This CDR3 spans 14 amino acids. Deletions cut 7 bases from V and 5 bases from J, with 18 bases between. Looked up from germline, CDR1 is SGDLS and CDR2 is YYNGEE. In DNA, the CDR3 is TGTGCCAGCGGGCCGGGGGGCCTCCAATATGGCTACACCTTC. Translating it yields CASGPGGLQYGYTF.